This TCR beta chain was observed in a study of shared clonotypes between healthy human individuals. Study-wide results and caveats: The authors sampled blood alone, and tissue repertoires likely differ.

In regard to this clone: Its matching antigen is unknown.

The repertoire was sequenced with immunoSEQ multiplex PCR; TCRdb's copy has only in-frame clones and lacks some. The data hold around 2.5 million clones, with over 85% observed a single time. Trimming left V 4 bases short and J 8 bases short, with 16 bases between. CDR1 SGDLS and CDR2 YYNGEE come from the germline V gene. This CDR3 contains 14 residues. This TCR came from a man aged 18 to 29 in good health. Some clones in this sample may be carry-over from other donors' samples. This chain links TRBV9 with TRBJ2-1; D remains ambiguous. Sequencing was performed on naive CD4+ T cells from PBMCs. The subset here: CD45RA+ positively selected. CDR3 in DNA: TGTGCCAGCAGCACCCGCCCGAGGACCGATGAGCAGTTCTTC. Its protein product is CASSTRPRTDEQFF.